This TCR beta chain derives from a study of control samples from healthy donors and cancer patients. The CDR3 is made up of 15 amino acids. Per the germline V gene, CDR1 is MNHEY and CDR2 is SVGAGI. The V and J ends lost 6 bases and 6 bases, in that order; junction bases with no gene match: 10. TCRdb's copy holds only in-frame clones and misses some; the assay was immunoSEQ multiplex PCR. The sample lists approximately 69,000 clones; roughly 87% were seen once. The clonotype comes from a man aged 60 to 75 with colorectal cancer. The genes are TRBV6-5 and TRBJ1-5, with TRBD1 matching 8 bases. Sequencing used PBMCs. CDR3 DNA sequence: TGTGCCAGCAGCCCGGACAGGGCCGGGAGTCAGCCCCAGCATTTT. Protein sequence: CASSPDRAGSQPQHF.